Below, 9 T cell receptor beta chains from the same sample are listed, as sequenced in a study of shared clonotypes between healthy human individuals. This table comes from immunoSEQ multiplex PCR, and its TCRdb copy is limited to in-frame clones, with some not included. Of some 660,000 clones listed, roughly 72% are singletons. The specimen sequenced was memory CD4+ T cells sorted from blood. Stated subset: CD45RA-negative fraction. Source of these receptors: a woman in her thirties in good health.

The chain employs TRBV2 and TRBJ2-7, with 10 bases identical to TRBD1. Germline V gene lookup returns CDR1 SNHLY and CDR2 FYNNEI. CDR3 size: 13 residues. J was trimmed by 1 base and V by 11 bases; bases with no gene match: 5. As DNA, the CDR3 is TGTGCCGGGGGACAGGGGTCTTCCTACGAGCAGTACTTC. Its translation: CAGGQGSSYEQYF.

This chain joins TRBV19 and TRBJ2-7, with 10 bases matching TRBD1. Germline CDR1 reads LNHDA; CDR2 reads SQIVND (reference sequence). Trimming cost V 2 bases and J 3 bases; bases outside gene matches: 7. The CDR3 contains 16 residues. CDR3 amino acids: CASSISGQGTDYEQYF. CDR3 in DNA: TGTGCCAGTAGTATATCGGGACAGGGGACCGACTACGAGCAGTACTTC.

The chain employs TRBV27 and TRBJ2-2; TRBD1 aligns across 11 bases. The V gene's germline CDR1 is MNHEY and CDR2 SMNVEV (reference sequence). This CDR3 region has 17 residues. The J segment lost 7 bases and the V segment lost 7 bases, leaving 14 bases of the junction unmatched. The CDR3 spells CASTKGQGVVENGELFF. The CDR3 nucleotides read TGTGCCAGCACTAAGGGACAGGGGGTTGTTGAAAACGGGGAGCTGTTTTTT.

The chain couples TRBV28 to TRBJ1-2; possible D gene TRBD1, 5 bases. The CDR3 contains 15 residues. Trimming removed 10 bases at V and 0 bases at J, with 18 bases between. Germline V gene sequence: CDR1 MDHEN, CDR2 SYDVKM. The CDR3 nucleotides are TGTGCCACCTCAGTACGGGACTCAGCTAACTATGGCTACACCTTC. This encodes CATSVRDSANYGYTF.

The chain combines TRBV27 with TRBJ1-5; perhaps TRBD1 as D (5 bases). This CDR3 has 14 amino acids. Looked up from germline, CDR1 is MNHEY and CDR2 is SMNVEV (reference sequence). V was shortened by 0 bases and J by 7 bases, with 10 bases between the two germline ends. This CDR3 reads CASSLSGAGQPQHF. CDR3 sequence (DNA): TGTGCCAGCAGTTTATCCGGGGCAGGGCAGCCCCAGCATTTT.

The chain recombines TRBV27 with TRBJ1-2; TRBD1 might be the D (6 bases). V was clipped by 3 bases and J by 9 bases, with 17 bases between them. The CDR3 contains 14 residues. Germline V lookup: CDR1 MNHEY, CDR2 SMNVEV (reference sequence). CDR3 protein: CASSLSRTVDSYTF. CDR3 nucleotides: TGTGCCAGCAGTTTGAGTAGGACAGTTGATAGCTACACCTTC.

The chain combines TRBV29-1 with TRBJ1-3; D is undetermined. Trimming stripped 6 bases from V and 0 bases from J, with 9 bases between. Germline CDR1 and CDR2: SQVTM and ANQGSEA. The CDR3 runs 13 residues. CDR3 sequence: CSVTVTSGNTIYF. The CDR3 DNA reads TGCAGCGTAACGGTTACCTCTGGAAACACCATATATTTT.

This sequence joins TRBV6-1 and TRBJ2-2; a possible D gene is TRBD1 (6 bases). The ends were cut back, 6 bases at V and 6 bases at J, with 17 bases in the middle. Germline CDR1 MNHNS, CDR2 SASEGT. This CDR3 has 15 residues. The CDR3 sequence: CASRAGRAGAGELFF. Written as DNA, the CDR3 is TGTGCCAGCAGGGCCGGCCGGGCAGGGGCCGGGGAGCTGTTTTTT.

The gene calls are TRBV28 and TRBJ1-5; D is unclear. The CDR3 spans 16 residues. Trimming took 5 bases from V and 3 from J, leaving 17 bases between them. Germline V gives CDR1 MDHEN, CDR2 SYDVKM. The CDR3 reads CASSLSTVGNNQPQHF. For the CDR3, the DNA is TGTGCCAGCAGTCTATCCACCGTAGGGAACAATCAGCCCCAGCATTTT.